The 20 T cell receptor beta chains given below trace back to one sample, sequenced in a study of T cell responses to AZD1222 COVID-19 vaccine. Produced via immunoSEQ multiplex PCR; TCRdb's table is partial and in-frame only. The table lists fewer than 85,000 clones, around 90% of them singletons. The sequencing used peripheral blood, collected 28 days after the second AZD1222 dose. The receptor source for this set is an adult who received the AZD1222 COVID-19 vaccine.

This clone appeared a few times. The rearrangement joins TRBV2 to TRBJ2-1; D unclear. The CDR3 is 13 residues long. Trimming shortened V by 6 bases and J by 4 bases, and 10 bases separated the two germline ends. In germline, CDR1 is SNHLY, CDR2 FYNNEI. The CDR3 loop is CASSTQRYNEQFF. CDR3 coding DNA: TGTGCCAGCAGCACCCAGAGGTACAATGAGCAGTTCTTC. The full variable domain, completed using reference TRBV2 and TRBJ2-1, is EPEVTQTPSHQVTQMGQEVILRCVPISNHLYFYWYRQILGQKVEFLVSFYNNEISEKSEIFDDQFSVERPDGSNFTLKIRSTKLEDSAMYFCASSTQRYNEQFFGPGTRLTVL.

The rearrangement uses TRBV6-5 and TRBJ1-1; 8 bases are shared with TRBD1. V gave up 11 bases and J gave up 1 base; unmatched junction bases: 6. Germline CDR1 MNHEY, CDR2 SVGAGI. The CDR3 contains 13 residues. CDR3 coding DNA: TGTGCCGAAGGACAGGGCCGGAACACTGAAGCTTTCTTT. As protein: CAEGQGRNTEAFF.

The chain employs TRBV24-1 and TRBJ2-1; D gene ambiguous. The CDR3 loop spans 14 amino acids. V was trimmed by 4 bases and J by 0 bases, leaving 6 bases between them. Germline-derived CDR1 and CDR2 are KGHDR and SFDVKD. Written as DNA, the CDR3 is TGTGCCACCAGTGACAGGAGCTCCTACAATGAGCAGTTCTTC. Protein: CATSDRSSYNEQFF.

In this sample, this clone turned up once. This sequence joins TRBV4-1 and TRBJ2-1, with D unresolved. The germline CDR1 and CDR2 sequences are MGHRA and YSYEKL. CDR3 length: 12 amino acids. The V end lost 2 bases, the J end lost 4 bases, and 3 bases lay between the germline ends. DNA of the CDR3: TGCGCCAGCAGCCAATCGTACAATGAGCAGTTCTTC. This gives the protein CASSQSYNEQFF.

The rearrangement links TRBV5-4 to TRBJ2-1; unclear D gene. The V gene's germline CDR1 is SGHNT and CDR2 YYREEE (reference sequence). Trimming took off 4 bases at V and 2 bases at J, with 13 bases between the two ends. The CDR3 sequence is 15 residues long. This CDR3 is CASSPEVAAYNEQFF. CDR3 DNA sequence: TGTGCCAGCAGCCCGGAAGTCGCAGCCTACAATGAGCAGTTCTTC.

This clone was picked up one time. The CDR3 protein is CASSERWGNGNEQFF. The CDR3 DNA reads as TGTGCCAGCAGTGAAAGGTGGGGGAACGGGAATGAGCAGTTCTTC. The J gene is TRBJ2-1, the V gene TRBV2; D may correspond to TRBD1 or TRBD2 (5 bases each). Germline V lookup: CDR1 SNHLY, CDR2 FYNNEI. This CDR3 contains 15 residues. Trimming cost V 2 bases and J 7 bases, with 15 bases left between them.

The rearrangement joins TRBV24-1 to TRBJ1-2; no clear D gene. The CDR3 covers 11 residues. The V end was cut by 4 bases, the J end by 5 bases, with 4 bases between. The germline V gene has CDR1 KGHDR and CDR2 SFDVKD. The CDR3 DNA follows: TGTGCCACCAGTGACAGATATGGCTACACCTTC. It specifies CATSDRYGYTF.

This clone was seen only once. This chain joins TRBV6-6 and TRBJ1-2, with D tentatively TRBD1 (5 bases). Germline CDR1 is MNHNY and CDR2 is SVGAGI (reference sequence). V was shortened by 2 bases and J by 2 bases, with 12 bases between the two germline ends. This CDR3 region has 15 residues. For the CDR3, the DNA is TGTGCCAGCAGTTACGTCCAGGGAGTGAACTATGGCTACACCTTC. Translated, it gives CASSYVQGVNYGYTF.

This clone was seen once. V and J are TRBV27 and TRBJ2-7; tentatively, D is TRBD1 (5 bases). V was shortened by 9 bases and J by 6 bases, with 12 bases between the two germline ends. The CDR3 totals 11 residues. Per the germline V gene, CDR1 is MNHEY and CDR2 is SMNVEV (reference sequence). CDR3 sequence (DNA): TGTGCCAGTAGTAGGGGTCTCGAGCAGTACTTC. This encodes CASSRGLEQYF.

The chain carries TRBV18 and TRBJ1-4; D is undetermined. V shed 0 bases and J shed 5 bases, with 7 bases lying between them. Germline V lookup: CDR1 KGHSH, CDR2 LQKENI. The CDR3 contains 14 residues. CDR3 amino acids: CASSPPGANEKLFF. CDR3 in DNA: TGTGCCAGCTCACCACCGGGCGCCAATGAAAAACTGTTTTTT.

This sequence joins TRBV6-5 and TRBJ1-5; D remains unclear. CDR1 MNHEY and CDR2 SVGAGI come from the germline V gene. The V end lost 7 bases, the J end lost 5 bases, and 18 bases lay between the germline ends. The CDR3 extends over 15 amino acids. The CDR3, as DNA: TGTGCCAGCATAGTAACCCGAAGTGGGGATCAGCCCCAGCATTTT. Amino acids: CASIVTRSGDQPQHF.

CDR3 sequence (DNA): TGTGCCAGCTCCTGGGGGGGAAGTGTCGGCGAGCAGTACTTC. The encoded protein is CASSWGGSVGEQYF. This chain joins TRBV7-9 and TRBJ2-7; 7 bases agree with TRBD2. Per the germline V gene, CDR1 is SEHNR and CDR2 is FQNEAQ (reference sequence). This CDR3 is 14 amino acids long. Trimming took 8 bases from V and 6 from J; bases not matched to a gene: 13.

V is TRBV6-5 and J is TRBJ1-2; D perhaps matches TRBD1 (6 bases). The V end lost 8 bases, the J end lost 4 bases, and 11 bases lay between the germline ends. This CDR3 has 12 amino acids. Germline V gives CDR1 MNHEY, CDR2 SVGAGI. CDR3 DNA: TGTGCCAGCTGGGCAGGGGTCTATGGCTACACCTTC. This codes for CASWAGVYGYTF.

The rearrangement joins TRBV18 to TRBJ2-2, with a possible D match to TRBD1 (5 bases). V lost 1 base, J lost 6 bases, and 6 bases lay in between. The germline V gene encodes CDR1 KGHSH and CDR2 LQKENI. The CDR3 is made up of 13 amino acids. The CDR3 loop is CASSPQGSGELFF. In DNA form, the CDR3 reads TGTGCCAGCTCACCACAGGGGTCCGGGGAGCTGTTTTTT.

The chain has TRBV30 and TRBJ1-1, with 7 bases aligning to TRBD1. Germline V CDR1 and CDR2: GTSNPN, SVGIG (reference sequence). The CDR3 totals 18 residues. J was trimmed by 3 bases and V by 0 bases; bases with no gene match: 16. This CDR3 is CAWSVPTGDFRGDTEAFF. CDR3 sequence (DNA): TGTGCCTGGAGTGTACCTACAGGGGATTTCAGGGGGGACACTGAAGCTTTCTTT.

This chain links TRBV2 with TRBJ1-1; D is uncertain. CDR1 is SNHLY and CDR2 is FYNNEI in the germline V gene. V was clipped by 6 bases and J by 1 base, with 0 bases between them. This CDR3 has 10 amino acids. The CDR3 DNA reads TGTGCCAGCAGGAACACTGAAGCTTTCTTT. Protein: CASRNTEAFF.

The chain employs TRBV25-1 and TRBJ1-2; D not resolved. The V end lost 3 bases, the J end lost 4 bases, and 9 bases lay between the germline ends. CDR1 is MGHDK and CDR2 is SYGVNS in the germline V gene. The CDR3 has 13 amino acids. CDR3 sequence reads: CASSDGWRYGYTF. The CDR3 nucleotides are TGTGCCAGCAGTGACGGTTGGCGCTATGGCTACACCTTC.

The chain links TRBV30 to TRBJ1-2; D call uncertain. Trimming cost V 2 bases and J 4 bases, with 11 bases left between them. From germline, CDR1 is GTSNPN and CDR2 SVGIG (reference sequence). The CDR3 totals 13 residues. This CDR3 reads CAWSLANLYGYTF. The CDR3 nucleotides are TGTGCCTGGAGTTTGGCGAACCTCTATGGCTACACCTTC. Using reference TRBV30 and TRBJ1-2 for the parts outside the CDR3, the full variable domain is SQTIHQWPATLVQPVGSPLSLECTVEGTSNPNLYWYRQAAGRGLQLLFYSVGIGQISSEVPQNLSASRPQDRQFILSSKKLLLSDSGFYLCAWSLANLYGYTFGSGTRLTVV.

V gene TRBV5-1 combines with J gene TRBJ2-2, with D unresolved. CDR1 is SGHRS, CDR2 YFSETQ, per germline. The CDR3 has 11 residues. Trimming removed 7 bases at V and 1 base at J, with 2 bases between. As DNA, the CDR3 is TGCGCCAGCCAGAACACCGGGGAGCTGTTTTTT. Translated: CASQNTGELFF.

V is TRBV5-5 and J is TRBJ2-7, with D possibly matching TRBD1 (6 bases). V gave up 6 bases and J gave up 2 bases, with 12 bases separating them. Germline-derived CDR1 and CDR2 are SGHKS and YYEKEE (reference sequence). CDR3 length: 13 amino acids. CDR3 loop: CASNTRGTYEQYF. The CDR3 coding sequence is TGTGCCAGCAACACCAGGGGAACCTACGAGCAGTACTTC.